This TCR beta chain was identified in a study of shared clonotypes between healthy human individuals. Study-level information: The study drew on a couple of women and a few men aged 18 to 49 as donors. Each donor contributed plates that comprised three CD4 naive, three CD4 memory, two CD8 naive and one CD8 memory.

Remarks on this clone: Its antigen is undetermined.

Study-wide results and caveats: Approximately 4.6% of naive CD4 clonotypes were common to several donors. There were few donors, and this limited the genetic and exposure-history diversity represented.

Germline V lookup: CDR1 MNHNY, CDR2 SVGAGI (reference sequence). This CDR3 has 13 amino acids. Germline trimming cut 5 bases from V and 3 bases from J; bases unmatched to any gene: 4. Assay: immunoSEQ multiplex PCR; the TCRdb copy retains only in-frame clones and omits some. The table records more than 1.2 million clones, around 98.5% of them present only once. The source of this sequence is a man aged 25 to 40 in good health. The gene calls are TRBV6-6 and TRBJ2-7, with 7 nucleotides matching TRBD2. Material for sequencing was naive CD4+ T cells sorted from blood. Stated subset: CD45RA+ positively selected. The DNA for the CDR3 is TGTGCCAGCAGTAGGGACTATAACTACGAGCAGTACTTC. Its translation is CASSRDYNYEQYF.